A selection of T cell receptor beta chains follows, all from one sample in a study of OX40 agonist ivuxolimab in advanced cancers. Libraries were prepared by immunoSEQ multiplex PCR; TCRdb keeps only in-frame clonotypes and omits some of them. The sample lists approximately 89,000 clones; around 90% were seen once. The sample consisted of CD4+ or CD8+ T cells sorted from blood, taken in a trial of the OX40 agonist ivuxolimab. The origin of the receptors is an adult with an advanced solid tumor such as melanoma, head and neck, liver or kidney cancer. Both conserved end residues are part of each CDR3. D genes are given only for firm matches. For some rows the clone size is stated as once, few or many, or as a class when expanded; others skip it.

V,D,size,J,CDR3,DNA
TRBV2,-,-,TRBJ1-3,CASKITGSGNTIYF,TGTGCCAGCAAAATAACAGGCTCTGGAAACACCATATATTTT
TRBV5-4,TRBD2,-,TRBJ2-5,CASRGGTSGEETQYF,TGTGCCAGCAGAGGAGGGACTAGCGGGGAAGAGACCCAGTACTTC
TRBV18,-,-,TRBJ1-3,CASSPGPGMRGIYF,TGTGCCAGCTCACCGGGACCGGGAATGAGGGGCATATATTTT
TRBV29-1,-,-,TRBJ2-7,CSVEWQGRSYEQYF,TGCAGCGTTGAGTGGCAGGGTCGGTCCTACGAGCAGTACTTC
TRBV7-9,TRBD1,-,TRBJ2-2,CASSSRQGGAGELFF,TGTGCCAGCAGCTCCCGACAGGGTGGCGCCGGGGAGCTGTTTTTT
TRBV9,TRBD1,-,TRBJ1-3,CASSVVSGTDSGNTIYF,TGTGCCAGCAGCGTAGTATCTGGGACAGACTCTGGAAACACCATATATTTT
TRBV7-2,-,once,TRBJ1-3,CASSFGQRSDTIYF,TGTGCCAGCAGCTTTGGACAAAGGTCCGACACCATATATTTT
TRBV19,-,-,TRBJ2-2,CASSIAGPLTGELFF,TGTGCCAGTAGTATCGCCGGACCCCTAACCGGGGAGCTGTTTTTT
TRBV6-6,-,-,TRBJ1-5,CASSYSTGNQPQHF,TGTGCCAGCAGTTACTCGACGGGTAATCAGCCCCAGCATTTT
TRBV6-5,TRBD1,-,TRBJ1-4,CASSVTGTGGEKLFF,TGTGCCAGCAGTGTTACCGGGACAGGTGGGGAAAAACTGTTTTTT
TRBV4-3,-,-,TRBJ1-1,CASSLGGGTEAFF,TGCGCCAGCAGCCTAGGGGGGGGGACTGAAGCTTTCTTT
TRBV6-1,-,-,TRBJ1-2,CASTAHGNYGYTF,TGTGCCAGCACTGCCCATGGGAACTATGGCTACACCTTC
TRBV11-1,-,-,TRBJ1-4,CASSLRSESEKLFF,TGTGCCAGCAGCTTACGGTCGGAAAGTGAAAAACTGTTTTTT
TRBV2,TRBD2,-,TRBJ2-5,CASRGLAGGQETQYF,TGTGCCAGCAGGGGACTAGCGGGGGGCCAAGAGACCCAGTACTTC
TRBV5-1,TRBD1,-,TRBJ2-2,CASSFNRDRAGELFF,TGCGCCAGCAGCTTTAACCGGGACAGGGCCGGGGAGCTGTTTTTT
TRBV18,-,-,TRBJ1-1,CASSPYHGNTEAFF,TGTGCCAGCTCCCCGTATCACGGGAACACTGAAGCTTTCTTT
TRBV15,TRBD1,-,TRBJ2-2,CATSRAAGGVLTGELFF,TGTGCCACCAGCAGAGCGGCAGGGGGCGTCTTAACCGGGGAGCTGTTTTTT
TRBV9,-,-,TRBJ2-6,CASSVAPGANVLTF,TGTGCCAGCAGCGTAGCGCCTGGGGCCAACGTCCTGACTTTC